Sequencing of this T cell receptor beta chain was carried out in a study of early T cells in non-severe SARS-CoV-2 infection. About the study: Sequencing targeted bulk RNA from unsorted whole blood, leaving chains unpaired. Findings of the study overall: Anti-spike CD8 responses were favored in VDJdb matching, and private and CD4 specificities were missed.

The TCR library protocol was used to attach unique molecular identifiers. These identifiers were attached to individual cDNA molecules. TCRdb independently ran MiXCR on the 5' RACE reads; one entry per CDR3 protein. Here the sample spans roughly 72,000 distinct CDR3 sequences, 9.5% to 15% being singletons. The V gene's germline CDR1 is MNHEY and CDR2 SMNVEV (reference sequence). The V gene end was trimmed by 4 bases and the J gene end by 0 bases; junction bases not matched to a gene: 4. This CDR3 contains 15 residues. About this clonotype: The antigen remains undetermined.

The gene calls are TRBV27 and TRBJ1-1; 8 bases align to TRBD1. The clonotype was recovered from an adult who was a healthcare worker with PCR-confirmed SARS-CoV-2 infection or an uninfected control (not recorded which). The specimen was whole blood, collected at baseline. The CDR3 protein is CASSWTGPLNTEAFF. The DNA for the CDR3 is TGTGCCAGCAGTTGGACAGGGCCCTTGAACACTGAAGCTTTCTTT.